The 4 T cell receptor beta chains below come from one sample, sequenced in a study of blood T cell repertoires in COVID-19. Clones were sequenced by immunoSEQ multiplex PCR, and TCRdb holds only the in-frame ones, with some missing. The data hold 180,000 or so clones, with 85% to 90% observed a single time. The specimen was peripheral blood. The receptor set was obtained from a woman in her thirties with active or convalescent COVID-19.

The CDR3: CASSRSTSGETQYF. CDR3 bases: TGTGCCAGCAGTCGCTCGACTAGCGGGGAGACCCAGTACTTC. This rearrangement joins TRBV6-5 to TRBJ2-5; 10 bases line up with TRBD2. Germline values: CDR1 MNHEY, CDR2 SVGAGI. This CDR3 is built from 14 residues. The trim removed 5 bases at V and 5 bases at J, leaving 5 bases unmatched.

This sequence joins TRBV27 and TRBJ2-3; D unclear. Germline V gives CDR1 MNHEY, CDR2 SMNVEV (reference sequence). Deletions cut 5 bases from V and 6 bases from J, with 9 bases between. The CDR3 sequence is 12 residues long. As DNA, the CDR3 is TGTGCCAGCAGTCCCGGTTCTGATACGCAGTATTTT. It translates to CASSPGSDTQYF.

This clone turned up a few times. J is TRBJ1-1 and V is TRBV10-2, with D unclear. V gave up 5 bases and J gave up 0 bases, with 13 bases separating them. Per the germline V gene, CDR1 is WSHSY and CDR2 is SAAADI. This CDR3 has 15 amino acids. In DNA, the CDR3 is TGCGCCAGCAGTAACCGGGAGACTATGAACACTGAAGCTTTCTTT. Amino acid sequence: CASSNRETMNTEAFF.

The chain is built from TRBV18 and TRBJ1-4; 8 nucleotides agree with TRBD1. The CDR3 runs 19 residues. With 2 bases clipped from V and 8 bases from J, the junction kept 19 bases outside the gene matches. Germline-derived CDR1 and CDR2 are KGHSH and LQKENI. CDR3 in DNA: TGTGCCAGCTCACCATACCCACAGGGGGTGGCCTCCTCCGAAGAAAAACTGTTTTTT. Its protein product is CASSPYPQGVASSEEKLFF.